This is a list of T cell receptor beta chains from one sample in a study of long-term antiretroviral therapy in people with HIV. The method was immunoSEQ multiplex PCR; TCRdb's version includes in-frame clones alone and lacks a portion of them. This table holds some 13,000 clones, roughly 78% found once. This specimen was unsorted PBMCs, taken 3.2 years before starting antiretroviral therapy. All receptors come from a man between 35 and 55 years old with HIV. Each CDR3 is given with its conserved first and last residue. The order of the fields is J gene, V gene, CDR3 protein.

J: TRBJ1-5; V: TRBV19; CDR3: CASTDLGVGNQPQHF
J: TRBJ1-1; V: TRBV19; CDR3: CASRNTNTEAFF
J: TRBJ1-2; V: TRBV5-1; CDR3: CASRIETGGYTF
J: TRBJ1-1; V: TRBV5-1; CDR3: CASSFGQGNTEAFF
J: TRBJ2-7; V: TRBV5-1; CDR3: CASSLLEGGIYEQYF
J: TRBJ2-1; V: TRBV19; CDR3: CASSITPTYNEQFF
J: TRBJ2-3; V: TRBV5-1; CDR3: CASSQEGSTQYF
J: TRBJ1-1; V: TRBV6-5; CDR3: CASSYSPGMNTEAFF
J: TRBJ2-3; V: TRBV6-6; CDR3: CASSYSSADTQYF
J: TRBJ1-1; V: TRBV29-1; CDR3: CSVGSGHGKNTEAFF
J: TRBJ2-7; V: TRBV29-1; CDR3: CSVIPSGGNEQYF
J: TRBJ2-1; V: TRBV4-2; CDR3: CASSPIAGGRYNEQFF
J: TRBJ2-6; V: TRBV6-1; CDR3: CASKQVSGANVLTF
J: TRBJ1-2; V: TRBV5-1; CDR3: CASSLVDSMTGPYGYTF
J: TRBJ1-2; V: TRBV7-8; CDR3: CASSPPGTGSSGGGYTF
J: TRBJ1-1; V: TRBV10-3; CDR3: CAIARRDTEAFF